The entry below gives a single TCR beta chain sequence along with its context. The data were taken from a study of PD-1 blockade in classical Hodgkin lymphoma. There was relapse after autologous stem cell transplantation in every patient, and there was variation in brentuximab vedotin exposure. Data came from immunoSEQ multiplex PCR; TCRdb stores just in-frame clones and leaves some out. The sample consists of about 20,000 clones, roughly 75% of them appearing once. Germline assignment: CDR1 KGHSH and CDR2 LQKENI. The CDR3 is made up of 14 amino acids. V was shortened by 2 bases and J by 7 bases, with 12 bases between the two germline ends.

The chain is built from TRBV18 and TRBJ2-1; perhaps TRBD2 as D (6 bases). The starting material was peripheral blood mononuclear cells (PBMCs), obtained before the second cycle of nivolumab. The clonotype comes from a human donor with classical Hodgkin lymphoma. CDR3 in amino acids: CASSPGLTQNEQFF. The CDR3 DNA follows: TGTGCCAGCTCACCAGGACTAACTCAAAATGAGCAGTTCTTC.